What follows are 25 T cell receptor beta chains derived from one specimen sequenced in a study of tumor-infiltrating lymphocytes in primary liver carcinoma (dated by TCRdb to about 2017). Sequencer: Illumina HiSeq 2500. Using a constant-region primer and ProtoScript II reverse transcriptase, TCRbeta-specific cDNA was reverse-transcribed from 400 to 550 ng total RNA. TCRbeta libraries were built with three nested multiplex PCR rounds, a slightly modified ARM-PCR procedure. The first two PCR rounds used multiplex TRBV1-TRBV30 forward primers with a Cbeta reverse primer, each for approximately 10 cycles. The public reads were quality trimmed at Q25 with fastp and then assembled into clones with MiXCR by TCRdb, keeping productive beta chains. CDR3 protein duplicates are merged, each entry listing the most common genes and DNA. Here the sample has approximately 190,000 distinct CDR3 sequences; over 80% occur a single time. The ten most abundant clones make up roughly 18% of the sample.

Total RNA and DNA were co-extracted from about 19-30 mg of bulk tissue with the AllPrep DNA/RNA mini kit, without cell sorting. Sequenced material: tumor tissue from primary liver carcinoma. The source is a man aged 35 to 55 with primary liver carcinoma and hepatitis B virus infection.

Concerning this clonotype: Relative to the germline gene, one junction end is altered; a read error may explain this. The chain employs TRBV6-6 and TRBJ2-3; D might be TRBD2 (5 bases). This CDR3 has 15 residues. Germline-derived CDR1 and CDR2 are MNHNY and SVGAGI (reference sequence). The CDR3 protein is CGSSPGESSTDTQYF. The CDR3 DNA reads TGTGGCAGCAGCCCCGGGGAGTCTAGCACAGATACGCAGTATTTT.

As concerns this clonotype: One junction end disagrees with the germline gene, perhaps due to a read error. The chain employs TRBV4-2 and TRBJ2-7; 7 nucleotides match TRBD1. Germline lookup yields CDR1 LGHNA and CDR2 YNFKEQ. This CDR3 is built from 13 residues. The CDR3 sequence: CASSRGQTYEQYF. CDR3 nucleotide sequence: TGTGCCAGCAGCCGGGGACAGACCTACGAGCAGTATTTC.

J is TRBJ2-2 and V is TRBV6-2 or TRBV6-3; D possibly corresponds to TRBD2 (5 bases). Germline-derived CDR1 and CDR2 are MNHEY and SVGEGT. There are 13 residues in the CDR3. Trimming stripped 9 bases from V and 5 bases from J, with 13 bases between. CDR3 coding DNA: TGTGCCAGAAGCTGGACTGGAACCGGGGAGCTGTTTTTT. This sequence encodes CARSWTGTGELFF.

Of note for this clonotype: One end of the junction fails to match germline, which may point to a read error. J is TRBJ1-5 and V is TRBV11-2, with D maybe TRBD1 (6 bases). The CDR3 is 17 amino acids. CDR1 and CDR2 from the germline V gene are SGHAT and FQNNGV. The CDR3 spells CASGLVWVTGSNQPQHF. The DNA of the CDR3 is TGTGCCAGCGGCTTAGTATGGGTAACAGGGAGCAATCAGCCTCAGCATTTT.

A remark on this clonotype: One junction end does not reproduce the germline sequence, and a read error may be involved. The J gene is TRBJ2-7, the V gene TRBV6-2 or TRBV6-3; no firm D call. CDR1 is MNHEY, CDR2 SVGEGT, per germline. CDR3 length equals 15 residues. This CDR3 is CASSYSGNSSCEQYF. CDR3 in DNA: TGTGCCAGCAGTTACTCCGGTAATAGCTCCTGCGAGCAGTACTTC.

The rearrangement links TRBV12-3 or TRBV12-4 to TRBJ2-3; no clear D gene. The CDR3 has 14 amino acids. Trimming pared 5 bases from V and 3 bases from J, leaving 12 bases between. DNA of the CDR3: TGTGCCAGCAGTCCTAGAGTGTCTACAGATACGCAGTATTTT. This encodes CASSPRVSTDTQYF.

About this clonotype: A read error may account for a junction end that differs from germline. This sequence joins TRBV7-8 and TRBJ2-5; D may be TRBD1 (6 bases). This CDR3 spans 14 amino acids. From germline, CDR1 is SGHVS and CDR2 FQNEAQ. The CDR3 region has the DNA TGTGCCAGCAGTATCACTGGGGGCAGAGAGTCCCAGTACTTC. It codes for CASSITGGRESQYF.

V is TRBV29-1 and J is TRBJ2-7, with D uncertain. Trimming left V 2 bases short and J 13 bases short, with 21 bases between. In germline, CDR1 is SQVTM, CDR2 ANQGSEA. This CDR3 has 13 residues. The CDR3 reads CSVEPPGYFEYYF. In DNA form, the CDR3 reads TGCAGCGTTGAACCACCAGGATACTTCGAGTATTACTTC.

Worth noting for this clonotype: The conserved closing phenylalanine or tryptophan is absent in this CDR3, likely reflecting a read error. The chain has TRBV11-3 and TRBJ2-1; D gene unclear. The germline V gene has CDR1 SGHNT and CDR2 YENEEA. Trimming cost V 9 bases and J 3 bases, with 15 bases left between them. This CDR3 contains 14 residues. CDR3 residues: CASGLFPDYNEQFL. CDR3 in DNA: TGTGCCAGTGGCTTATTTCCGGACTACAATGAGCAGTTCCTC.

This chain connects TRBV6-1 to TRBJ2-3; D ambiguous. The CDR3 consists of 13 residues. From germline, CDR1 is MNHNS and CDR2 SASEGT. The CDR3, as DNA: TGTGCTAGTAGTATAGACTGCACAGATACGCAGTATTTT. Its translation: CASSIDCTDTQYF.

As regards this clonotype: Its ends do not fully match the called genes, so a read error is possible. The chain has TRBV7-8 and TRBJ2-1, with 10 bases matching TRBD2. CDR3 length: 19 residues. Germline values: CDR1 SGHVS, CDR2 FQNEAQ. This CDR3 is CPSSLAPSGSHGCYNEQFF. CDR3 nucleotides: TGTCCCAGCAGCTTAGCTCCTAGCGGGAGCCATGGGTGCTACAATGAGCAGTTCTTC. The entire variable domain, with the rest obtained from reference TRBV7-8 and TRBJ2-1, is as follows: GAGVSQSPRYKVAKRGQDVALRCDPISGHVSLFWYQQALGQGPEFLTYFQNEAQLDKSGLPSDRFFAERPEGSVSTLKIQRTQQEDSAVYLCPSSLAPSGSHGCYNEQFFGPGTRLTVL.

There are many counts of this clonotype. The V and J genes are TRBV10-3 and TRBJ1-2; D not certain. The CDR3 is made up of 16 amino acids. The V end was cut by 2 bases, the J end by 4 bases, with 17 bases between. The germline CDR1 and CDR2 sequences are ENHRY and SYGVKD. The CDR3 is CAISEVSSQEVYGYTF. CDR3 DNA: TGTGCCATCAGTGAGGTTTCGTCCCAGGAAGTCTATGGCTACACCTTC.

Concerning this clonotype: The CDR3 does not close with the conserved phenylalanine or tryptophan, likely indicating a read error. The J gene is TRBJ2-3, the V gene TRBV11-3; D may be TRBD2 (6 bases). Trimming left V 6 bases short and J 1 base short, with 14 bases between. Germline CDR1 reads SGHNT; CDR2 reads YENEEA. This CDR3 region has 15 residues. This CDR3 reads CASSHGGGGTDTQYS. The CDR3 DNA follows: TGTGCCAGCAGTCATGGGGGAGGTGGCACAGATACGCAGTATTCT.

Notes on this clonotype: This may come from a read error, since a much larger clone is one base off. This CDR3 is missing its conserved last phenylalanine or tryptophan, likely due to a read error. The genes are TRBV5-1 and TRBJ2-3, with 9 bases lining up with TRBD1. The CDR3 length is 15 residues. V shed 4 bases, J shed 3 bases, and the junction held 6 bases outside the gene matches. Germline V gives CDR1 SGHRS, CDR2 YFSETQ. CDR3 bases: TGCGCCAGCAGCGGGGACAGGGTGATGACAGATACGCAGTATTTA. It codes for CASSGDRVMTDTQYL.

As regards this clonotype: A junction boundary mismatches the germline segment, possibly from a read error. CDR3 sequence: CASRHQSDTQYF. CDR3 sequence (DNA): TGCGCCAGCAGGCACCAGTCAGATACGCAGTATTTC. The V and J genes are TRBV4-1 and TRBJ2-3, with D unclear. The V gene's germline CDR1 is MGHRA and CDR2 YSYEKL. This CDR3 region has 12 residues.

This clonotype showed up just a few times. The genes are TRBV24-1 and TRBJ2-3, with D maybe TRBD1 (6 bases). Germline assignment: CDR1 KGHDR and CDR2 SFDVKD. Deletions cut 4 bases from V and 2 bases from J, with 12 bases between. The CDR3 contains 15 residues. The CDR3 DNA reads as TGTGCCACCAGTGACTCCGACAGGCTCACAGATACGCAGTATTTT. Translating it yields CATSDSDRLTDTQYF.

The chain is built from TRBV5-5 and TRBJ1-2; no clear D. Germline lookup yields CDR1 SGHKS and CDR2 YYEKEE (reference sequence). CDR3 length equals 13 residues. Trimming left V 5 bases short and J 9 bases short, with 17 bases between. The CDR3 is CASRVPGTSCYTF. DNA of the CDR3: TGTGCCAGCAGGGTGCCGGGAACTTCTTGCTACACCTTC.

In regard to this clonotype: An end of the junction differs from the germline gene, which may be a read error. The chain has TRBV14 and TRBJ2-1; 8 bases match TRBD2. The CDR3 consists of 16 residues. Per the germline V gene, CDR1 is SGHDN and CDR2 is FVKESK. In DNA form, the CDR3 reads TGTCCAAGCAGTGCCGTAGCGGGATGGGTAATCAATGAGCGGTTCTTC. Its protein is CPSSAVAGWVINERFF.

This clonotype was counted between two and nine times. One end of the junction varies from germline; a read error may be responsible. This CDR3 reads CVSSLVPHEGEQYF. In DNA form, the CDR3 reads TGTGTCAGCAGCTTGGTTCCACATGAAGGAGAGCAGTACTTC. The V and J genes are TRBV5-5 and TRBJ2-7; no firm D call. Germline V gives CDR1 SGHKS, CDR2 YYEKEE (reference sequence). This CDR3 comprises 14 residues.

In the case of this clonotype: A much larger clone is a single base away; this may be a read error. CDR3 residues: CASSLSGAGGYTF. The CDR3 DNA reads as TGTGCCAGCAGCTTATCCGGGGCGGGGGGCTACACCTTC. The chain is built from TRBV7-9 and TRBJ1-2, with D maybe TRBD1 (5 bases). The CDR3 contains 13 residues. Germline CDR1 SEHNR, CDR2 FQNEAQ (reference sequence). Trimming stripped 2 bases from V and 8 bases from J, with 12 bases between.

As to this clonotype: This CDR3 fails to terminate in the conserved phenylalanine or tryptophan, so it likely reflects a read error. This chain connects TRBV11-2 to TRBJ2-7; tentatively, D is TRBD2 (6 bases). This CDR3 has 12 amino acids. From germline, CDR1 is SGHAT and CDR2 FQNNGV. The CDR3 region is CASSLAVAEQYS. The CDR3, as DNA: TGTGCCAGCAGTTTAGCGGTCGCCGAGCAGTACTCC.

This clonotype was detected ten times or more. The chain links TRBV4-1 to TRBJ2-1; TRBD2 matches at 11 bases. In germline, CDR1 is MGHRA, CDR2 YSYEKL. V shed 0 bases and J 1 base; nucleotides not matched to a gene: 8. CDR3 length equals 19 residues. The CDR3 bases are TGCGCCAGCAGCCAAGAAACTAGCGGGAGCCTCAGATCCTACAATGAGCAGTTCTTC. This gives the protein CASSQETSGSLRSYNEQFF.

As concerns this clonotype: It may be a read error: a sequence one base away is much more abundant. The J gene is TRBJ2-5, the V gene TRBV5-1; 13 nucleotides agree with TRBD2. Looked up from germline, CDR1 is SGHRS and CDR2 is YFSETQ. The CDR3 totals 16 residues. The CDR3 is CACSFGLAGVGETQYF. The CDR3 coding sequence is TGCGCCTGCAGTTTCGGACTAGCGGGAGTGGGAGAGACCCAGTACTTC.

On this clonotype itself: Possible read error: a much larger clone is one base away. The rearrangement uses TRBV28 and TRBJ1-5; D unclear. The CDR3 loop spans 14 amino acids. The germline V and J ends were trimmed by 7 bases and 2 bases, with 12 bases remaining between them. CDR1 is MDHEN and CDR2 is SYDVKM in the germline V gene. DNA for the CDR3: TGTGCCAGCAACCTCGGCTACGGCAATCAGCCCCAGCATTTT. The encoded protein is CASNLGYGNQPQHF.

A note on this clonotype: The conserved phenylalanine or tryptophan is not found at the CDR3 terminus, so this likely reflects a read error. The chain couples TRBV11-2 to TRBJ2-5; a possible D gene is TRBD1 (5 bases). The CDR3 is made up of 18 amino acids. The germline CDR1 and CDR2 sequences are SGHAT and FQNNGV. The CDR3 region is CTSSISSIQGTGRETQYL. In nucleotides, the CDR3 is TGTACCAGCAGCATTAGCTCAATCCAGGGTACTGGGCGGGAGACCCAGTACTTG.